One and the same sample provided the 9 T cell receptor beta chains below, sequenced in a study of blood T cell repertoires in COVID-19. Using immunoSEQ multiplex PCR, the repertoire was profiled, and TCRdb retains in-frame clones only, with some absent. The sample has hundreds of thousands of clones; 85% to 90% are singletons. Input material: peripheral blood. The origin of the receptors is a woman aged 45-59 years with COVID-19, enrolled during active disease.

This clone was counted only a few times. The CDR3 spells CASSLSRDRGIFGYGYTF. DNA for the CDR3: TGCGCCAGCAGCCTCTCCCGGGACAGGGGTATTTTTGGCTATGGCTACACCTTC. The gene calls are TRBV4-1 and TRBJ1-2; 10 bases are shared with TRBD1. The CDR3 runs 18 residues. Trimming took 4 bases from V and 4 from J; bases not matched to a gene: 15. The germline CDR1 and CDR2 sequences are MGHRA and YSYEKL.

The V call is TRBV5-1, the J call TRBJ1-3; TRBD1 matches 9 bases. The V gene's germline CDR1 is SGHRS and CDR2 YFSETQ. Unmatched junction bases numbered 4, after V lost 0 bases and J lost 3 bases. This CDR3 has 16 amino acids. The CDR3 protein is CASSLGGQGLGNTIYF. CDR3 in DNA: TGCGCCAGCAGCTTGGGGGGACAGGGACTTGGAAACACCATATATTTT.

In the case of this clone: Different DNA sequences within this sample yield the same CDR3. The chain carries TRBV2 and TRBJ1-2; D is ambiguous. With 6 bases removed from V and 6 bases from J, the gap between germline ends came to 8 bases. Germline CDR1 reads SNHLY; CDR2 reads FYNNEI. The CDR3 runs 11 residues. DNA of the CDR3: TGTGCCAGCAGGACCGGGGATGGCTACACCTTC. Translated, it gives CASRTGDGYTF.

This chain connects TRBV10-1 to TRBJ1-1; D is ambiguous. The V end was cut by 4 bases, the J end by 1 base, with 16 bases between. CDR1 is WNHNN and CDR2 is SYGVQD in the germline V gene (reference sequence). This CDR3 comprises 16 residues. The CDR3 coding sequence is TGCGCCAGCAGTGGGAGGACCGGGCTAAGGAACACTGAAGCTTTCTTT. It specifies CASSGRTGLRNTEAFF.

This sequence joins TRBV11-2 and TRBJ2-1; D perhaps matches TRBD2 (6 bases). The germline V gene encodes CDR1 SGHAT and CDR2 FQNNGV. V lost 5 bases to trimming and J lost 3 bases, with 17 bases between them. The CDR3 is 16 amino acids. The CDR3 region has the DNA TGTGCCAGCAGCCCCCCGGCAAGCGGGCTCTACAATGAGCAGTTCTTC. Translation gives CASSPPASGLYNEQFF.

The chain is built from TRBV4-1 and TRBJ2-1; 10 bases agree with TRBD2. Germline loops: CDR1 MGHRA, CDR2 YSYEKL. This CDR3 has 17 residues. V lost 4 bases to trimming and J lost 7 bases; unmatched junction nucleotides: 13. For the CDR3, the DNA is TGCGCCAGCAGCCTCCAGGGTCTAGCGGGGGTCACTAATGAGCAGTTCTTC. Protein product: CASSLQGLAGVTNEQFF.

The CDR3 is CATSGGSSYEQYF. The CDR3 nucleotides are TGTGCCACCTCGGGAGGCAGCTCCTACGAGCAGTACTTC. This sequence joins TRBV19 and TRBJ2-7, with 7 nucleotides matching TRBD2. J lost 0 bases, V lost 10 bases, and 6 bases had no gene match. CDR1 and CDR2 (germline): LNHDA, SQIVND (reference sequence). CDR3 size: 13 residues. Supplemented by reference TRBV19 and TRBJ2-7, the full variable domain reads DGGITQSPKYLFRKEGQNVTLSCEQNLNHDAMYWYRQDPGQGLRLIYYSQIVNDFQKGDIAEGYSVSREKKESFPLTVTSAQKNPTAFYLCATSGGSSYEQYFGPGTRLTVT.

V is TRBV5-1 and J is TRBJ1-6; unclear D gene. V was shortened by 1 base and J by 10 bases, with 18 bases between the two germline ends. Germline-derived CDR1 and CDR2 are SGHRS and YFSETQ. The CDR3 runs 16 residues. The DNA of the CDR3 is TGCGCCAGCAGCTTGCAGCCTGCCCGGGAACGGTCACCCCTCCACTTT. This encodes CASSLQPARERSPLHF.

The J gene is TRBJ2-1, the V gene TRBV28; tentatively, D is TRBD2 (5 bases). CDR3 size: 12 residues. V was clipped by 5 bases and J by 8 bases, with 10 bases between them. Germline lookup yields CDR1 MDHEN and CDR2 SYDVKM. This CDR3 reads CASSQAGHEQFF. Written as DNA, the CDR3 is TGTGCCAGCAGTCAGGCGGGCCATGAGCAGTTCTTC. The variable domain in full, with the rest retrieved from reference TRBV28 and TRBJ2-1, is DVKVTQSSRYLVKRTGEKVFLECVQDMDHENMFWYRQDPGLGLRLIYFSYDVKMKEKGDIPEGYSVSREKKERFSLILESASTNQTSMYLCASSQAGHEQFFGPGTRLTVL.